Each of the 11 T cell receptor beta chains below was sequenced from the same sample in a study of cytomegalovirus exposure and HLA in healthy donors. Vbeta (60) and Jbeta (13) primers were used in the PCR. Generated by immunoSEQ multiplex PCR, the TCRdb table keeps only in-frame clones and is missing some. The sample carries roughly 160,000 clones, roughly 81% recorded once. Specimen: PBMCs. The receptors stem from a man aged 25 to 40 in good health and CMV-seropositive.

The chain combines TRBV29-1 with TRBJ1-2; weak D call: TRBD1 (5 bases). Trimming took off 3 bases at V and 6 bases at J, with 17 bases between the two ends. CDR1 SQVTM and CDR2 ANQGSEA come from the germline V gene. The CDR3 is 14 residues long. The CDR3 DNA is TGCAGCGTTGACTGGTTGGGGCAGGTGCATGGCTACACCTTC. It encodes CSVDWLGQVHGYTF.

This chain uses TRBV6-5 with TRBJ1-2; D is perhaps TRBD1 (6 bases). The ends were cut back, 6 bases at V and 4 bases at J, with 9 bases in the middle. The CDR3 consists of 12 residues. The germline V gene has CDR1 MNHEY and CDR2 SVGAGI. DNA of the CDR3: TGTGCCAGCAGCCAGGGGCTCTATGGCTACACCTTC. This translates into CASSQGLYGYTF.

This clone has only one observation. The V and J genes are TRBV5-1 and TRBJ2-7; 10 bases fit TRBD2. Germline lookup yields CDR1 SGHRS and CDR2 YFSETQ. This CDR3 has 15 amino acids. Trimming at V came to 4 bases and at J to 0 bases, leaving 4 bases not matched to a gene. The DNA for the CDR3 is TGCGCCAGCAGCCTGGGGACTAGCGCCTCCTACGAGCAGTACGTC. Its protein is CASSLGTSASYEQYV.

This chain connects TRBV4-2 to TRBJ2-7; 9 nucleotides align to TRBD2. The CDR3 contains 15 residues. Germline V gene sequence: CDR1 LGHNA, CDR2 YNFKEQ. The junction had 3 bases not matched to a gene; V was cut back by 1 base and J by 2 bases. Here the CDR3 DNA reads TGTGCCAGCAGCCAAGGGACTAGCGCAACCTACGAGCAGTACTTC. It codes for CASSQGTSATYEQYF.

The gene calls are TRBV7-9 and TRBJ2-1, with TRBD2 matching 8 bases. Unmatched junction bases numbered 9, after V lost 3 bases and J lost 5 bases. This CDR3 region has 16 residues. Germline assignment: CDR1 SEHNR and CDR2 FQNEAQ (reference sequence). CDR3 bases: TGTGCCAGCAGCTTTTCAGGGAGCGGGGGAAACAATGAGCAGTTCTTC. It encodes CASSFSGSGGNNEQFF.

This clone was counted a single time. Here the CDR3 DNA reads TGTGCCAGCAGCTTAGGTGTCAACTACGAGCAGTACTTC. Translation gives CASSLGVNYEQYF. The V gene is TRBV7-2, the J gene TRBJ2-7; no reliable D call. The length of the CDR3 is 13 residues. V lost 1 base and J lost 3, with 7 bases in between. Germline assignment: CDR1 SGHTA and CDR2 FQGNSA.

This chain connects TRBV19 to TRBJ2-3; tentatively, D is TRBD1 (6 bases). The CDR3 totals 15 residues. The V gene lost 0 bases and the J gene lost 2 bases, with 9 bases spanning the gap. Germline V gene sequence: CDR1 LNHDA, CDR2 SQIVND (reference sequence). CDR3 amino acids: CASSIEGGNTDTQYF. Written as DNA, the CDR3 is TGTGCCAGTAGTATAGAAGGGGGTAACACAGATACGCAGTATTTT.

This chain connects TRBV6-5 to TRBJ1-1, with TRBD1 identical over 8 bases. This CDR3 comprises 14 residues. Germline V CDR1 and CDR2: MNHEY, SVGAGI. J was trimmed by 6 bases and V by 5 bases; bases with no gene match: 8. DNA for the CDR3: TGTGCCAGCAGTCAGGGGGCTCGGATGGCTGAAGCTTTCTTT. Amino acids: CASSQGARMAEAFF.

The V and J genes are TRBV5-1 and TRBJ2-3, with 8 bases identical to TRBD2. Germline-derived CDR1 and CDR2 are SGHRS and YFSETQ. Trimming took 1 base from V and 6 from J; bases not matched to a gene: 10. The CDR3 runs to 16 residues. CDR3 protein: CASSLRASGPTDTQYF. The CDR3 bases are TGCGCCAGCAGCTTGCGGGCTAGCGGGCCCACGGATACGCAGTATTTT. Looking up the rest from reference TRBV5-1 and TRBJ2-3 gives the full variable domain: KAGVTQTPRYLIKTRGQQVTLSCSPISGHRSVSWYQQTPGQGLQFLFEYFSETQRNKGNFPGRFSGRQFSNSRSEMNVSTLELGDSALYLCASSLRASGPTDTQYFGPGTRLTVL.

This chain connects TRBV5-4 to TRBJ1-4; perhaps TRBD1 as D (6 bases). Germline lookup yields CDR1 SGHNT and CDR2 YYREEE (reference sequence). V was clipped by 2 bases and J by 7 bases, with 12 bases between them. This CDR3 is 14 amino acids long. CDR3 nucleotide sequence: TGTGCCAGCAGCTTACATGGGGGCGTTGAAAAACTGTTTTTT. Its protein is CASSLHGGVEKLFF.

The chain joins TRBV28 to TRBJ2-5; D might be TRBD2 (6 bases). Per the germline V gene, CDR1 is MDHEN and CDR2 is SYDVKM. Trimming shortened V by 6 bases and J by 2 bases, and 13 bases separated the two germline ends. The CDR3 totals 14 residues. CDR3 loop: CASSPFGTQETQYF. The CDR3 DNA follows: TGTGCCAGCAGCCCTTTTGGGACTCAAGAGACCCAGTACTTC.